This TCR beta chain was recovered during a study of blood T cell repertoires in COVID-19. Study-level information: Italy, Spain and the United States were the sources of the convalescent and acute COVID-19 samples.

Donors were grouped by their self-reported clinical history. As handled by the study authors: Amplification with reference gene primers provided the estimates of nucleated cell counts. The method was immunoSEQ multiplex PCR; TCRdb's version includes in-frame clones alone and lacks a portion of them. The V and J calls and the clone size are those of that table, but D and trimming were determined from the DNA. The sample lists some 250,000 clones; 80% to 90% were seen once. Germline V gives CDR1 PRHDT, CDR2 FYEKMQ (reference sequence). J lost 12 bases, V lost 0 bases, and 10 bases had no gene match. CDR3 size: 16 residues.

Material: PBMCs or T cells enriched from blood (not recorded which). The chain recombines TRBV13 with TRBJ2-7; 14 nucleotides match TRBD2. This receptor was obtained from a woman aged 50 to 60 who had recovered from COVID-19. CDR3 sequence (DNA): TGTGCCAGCAGCTTAGGAACGATCGGGACTAGCGGGAGACTGTACTTC. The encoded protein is CASSLGTIGTSGRLYF. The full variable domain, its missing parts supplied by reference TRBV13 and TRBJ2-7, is AAGVIQSPRHLIKEKRETATLKCYPIPRHDTVYWYQQGPGQDPQFLISFYEKMQSDKGSIPDRFSAQQFSDYHSELNMSSLELGDSALYFCASSLGTIGTSGRLYFGPGTRLTVT.